The 17 T cell receptor beta chains reported below all come from one sample, sequenced in a study of T cell responses to AZD1222 COVID-19 vaccine. Only in-frame clones appear in the TCRdb table, and some are missing; sequencing was by immunoSEQ multiplex PCR. The sample has about 150,000 clones; approximately 91% are singletons. The sequencing used peripheral blood, collected 28 days after the second AZD1222 dose. The receptors originated from an adult who received the AZD1222 COVID-19 vaccine.

The rearrangement uses TRBV3-1 (or the pseudogene TRBV3-2) and TRBJ1-1; a weak D match, TRBD1 (5 bases). Trimming stripped 1 base from V and 5 bases from J, with 11 bases between. Germline values: CDR1 LGHDT, CDR2 YNNKEL (reference sequence). The CDR3 extends over 14 amino acids. CDR3 loop: CASSQGGVGTEAFF. The CDR3 DNA sequence: TGTGCCAGCAGCCAAGGGGGGGTTGGTACTGAAGCTTTCTTT.

The genes are TRBV2 and TRBJ1-5; tentatively, D is TRBD1 (5 bases). Trimming cost V 4 bases and J 5 bases, with 9 bases left between them. This CDR3 is built from 13 residues. From germline, CDR1 is SNHLY and CDR2 FYNNEI. CDR3 sequence reads: CASSGPGHQPQHF. For the CDR3, the DNA is TGTGCCAGCAGTGGTCCAGGGCATCAGCCCCAGCATTTT.

The sample holds a few counts of this clone. The V and J genes are TRBV5-1 and TRBJ1-2, with 8 bases aligning to TRBD1. Germline CDR1 SGHRS, CDR2 YFSETQ. This CDR3 is 15 amino acids long. The trim removed 1 base at V and 7 bases at J, leaving 9 bases unmatched. The CDR3 bases are TGCGCCAGCAGCTTGACCTCAGGGGGCGTCGGTGGCTACACCTTC. Encoded protein: CASSLTSGGVGGYTF.

The chain carries TRBV5-4 and TRBJ2-5; D is unclear. From germline, CDR1 is SGHNT and CDR2 YYREEE (reference sequence). Trimming cost V 0 bases and J 0 bases, with 6 bases left between them. This CDR3 contains 14 residues. This chain's CDR3 is CASSLDQNQETQYF. The CDR3 nucleotides read TGTGCCAGCAGCTTGGATCAAAACCAAGAGACCCAGTACTTC.

This clone was observed once. J is TRBJ1-1 and V is TRBV12-3 or TRBV12-4; D unclear. The CDR3 is 13 amino acids. V was pared by 5 bases and J by 1 base, with 8 bases between. The CDR3 nucleotides are TGTGCCAGCAGTCCCGCAAAGAACACTGAAGCTTTCTTT. It yields the protein CASSPAKNTEAFF.

J is TRBJ2-7 and V is TRBV9; D remains ambiguous. The CDR3 consists of 14 residues. V gave up 0 bases and J gave up 0 bases, with 7 bases separating them. Germline loops: CDR1 SGDLS, CDR2 YYNGEE. Here the CDR3 reads CASSVGSFSYEQYF. CDR3 nucleotides: TGTGCCAGCAGCGTAGGATCTTTCTCCTACGAGCAGTACTTC.

This chain links TRBV5-6 with TRBJ1-2, with TRBD1 identical over 12 bases. V shed 4 bases, J shed 8 bases, and the junction held 9 bases outside the gene matches. The CDR3 contains 15 residues. Germline loops: CDR1 SGHDT, CDR2 YYEEEE. This CDR3 reads CASSGGTGGRGGYTF. CDR3 DNA sequence: TGTGCCAGCAGCGGCGGGACAGGGGGCCGGGGCGGCTACACCTTC.

The chain links TRBV6-2 or TRBV6-3 to TRBJ2-7; D unclear. V shed 2 bases and J shed 3 bases, with 5 bases lying between them. Germline CDR1 is MNHEY and CDR2 is SVGEGT. The CDR3 has 12 amino acids. CDR3 sequence reads: CASSYPFYEQYF. CDR3 bases: TGTGCCAGCAGTTACCCTTTCTACGAGCAGTACTTC.

The sample holds one count of this clone. This chain joins TRBV10-3 and TRBJ2-7, with D possibly being TRBD1 or TRBD2 (5 bases each). Germline V CDR1 and CDR2: ENHRY, SYGVKD. CDR3 length: 13 residues. V was trimmed by 6 bases and J by 0 bases, leaving 9 bases between them. CDR3 sequence: CAIRDGASYEQYF. CDR3 in DNA: TGTGCCATCAGGGACGGGGCCTCCTACGAGCAGTACTTC.

The chain employs TRBV7-3 and TRBJ1-2; 7 nucleotides agree with TRBD1. The V gene's germline CDR1 is SGHTA and CDR2 FQGTGA. J was trimmed by 3 bases and V by 1 base; bases with no gene match: 5. The CDR3 is 15 residues long. CDR3 protein: CASSLRAGGYYGYTF. CDR3 coding DNA: TGTGCCAGCAGCTTAAGGGCAGGGGGTTACTATGGCTACACCTTC. Combining the CDR3 with reference TRBV7-3 and TRBJ1-2 gives the whole variable domain GAGVSQTPSNKVTEKGKYVELRCDPISGHTALYWYRQSLGQGPEFLIYFQGTGAADDSGLPNDRFFAVRPEGSVSTLKIQRTERGDSAVYLCASSLRAGGYYGYTFGSGTRLTVV.

The V call is TRBV2, the J call TRBJ2-7, with TRBD1 matching 9 bases. V lost 1 base, J lost 2 bases, and 3 bases stayed unmatched. This CDR3 has 15 amino acids. CDR1 is SNHLY, CDR2 FYNNEI, per germline. The CDR3 reads CASSEGDRVPYEQYF. Here the CDR3 DNA reads TGTGCCAGCAGTGAAGGGGACAGGGTCCCCTACGAGCAGTACTTC.

The chain has TRBV7-9 and TRBJ1-4; tentative D call: TRBD1 (5 bases). Trimming took 6 bases from V and 8 from J, leaving 10 bases between them. In germline, CDR1 is SEHNR, CDR2 FQNEAQ (reference sequence). The CDR3 runs to 12 residues. CDR3 in DNA: TGTGCCAGCAGTTCCGGGACCGAAAAACTGTTTTTT. The encoded protein is CASSSGTEKLFF. The whole variable domain, filled in from reference TRBV7-9 and TRBJ1-4, reads DTGVSQNPRHKITKRGQNVTFRCDPISEHNRLYWYRQTLGQGPEFLTYFQNEAQLEKSRLLSDRFSAERPKGSFSTLEIQRTEQGDSAMYLCASSSGTEKLFFGSGTQLSVL.

This chain uses TRBV5-1 with TRBJ1-4, with 7 bases matching TRBD1. CDR3 length equals 14 residues. Germline values: CDR1 SGHRS, CDR2 YFSETQ. J gave up 5 bases and V 4 bases, and 5 bases lay outside the gene matches. CDR3 in amino acids: CASSVQGSNEKLFF. Written as DNA, the CDR3 is TGCGCCAGCAGCGTACAGGGGTCGAATGAAAAACTGTTTTTT. Full variable domain (outside the CDR3, taken from reference TRBV5-1 and TRBJ1-4): KAGVTQTPRYLIKTRGQQVTLSCSPISGHRSVSWYQQTPGQGLQFLFEYFSETQRNKGNFPGRFSGRQFSNSRSEMNVSTLELGDSALYLCASSVQGSNEKLFFGSGTQLSVL.

The gene calls are TRBV21-1 and TRBJ2-7; the D call TRBD2 from the table was never checked on the DNA. TRBV21-1 is classified as a pseudogene. The CDR3 is 15 residues long. CDR3 in amino acids: CASNNGISGPYEQYF. The DNA for the CDR3 is TGTGCCAGCAACAACGGTATTAGCGGTCCCTACGAGCAGTACTTC.

The chain combines TRBV5-6 with TRBJ1-2, with D hard to call. Germline V gene sequence: CDR1 SGHDT, CDR2 YYEEEE. The CDR3 has 12 amino acids. V was clipped by 1 base and J by 7 bases, with 8 bases between them. DNA for the CDR3: TGTGCCAGCAGCTTGTACGTGGGTGGCTACACCTTC. Its protein product is CASSLYVGGYTF.

The rearrangement links TRBV7-9 to TRBJ2-7, with 11 nucleotides matching TRBD2. The CDR3 sequence is 14 residues long. CDR1 and CDR2 (germline): SEHNR, FQNEAQ (reference sequence). V lost 4 bases and J lost 3; bases outside the gene matches: 2. The CDR3 nucleotides read TGTGCCAGCAGCTCAGGGACTAGCGGCTACGAGCAGTACTTC. Translated: CASSSGTSGYEQYF.

This chain links TRBV5-6 with TRBJ1-5, with D maybe TRBD1 (6 bases). The germline gives CDR1 SGHDT, CDR2 YYEEEE. The CDR3 sequence is 17 residues long. V lost 4 bases to trimming and J lost 4 bases, with 21 bases between them. In DNA form, the CDR3 reads TGTGCCAGCAGCCGAAGGGGGTGGGCAGCGGGGAATCAGCCCCAGCATTTT. Amino acid sequence: CASSRRGWAAGNQPQHF.